The T cell receptor beta chain under discussion was sequenced for a study of T cells in Graves' hyperthyroidism and ophthalmopathy (dated by TCRdb to the late 2010s). Study-wide context: Peripheral blood was collected at initial diagnosis, before any treatment. A discovery cohort of about a hundred patients, approximately 45 with Graves' ophthalmopathy and more than 55 with stable Graves' hyperthyroidism, was used to find distinguishing TCR V-J signatures. An independent validation cohort of fewer than 20 hyperthyroidism patients and 17 patients who later progressed to ophthalmopathy tested prospective prediction of ophthalmopathy. The roughly 90 discovery patients were divided at random into training and test sets in a 7:3 ratio. The study also compared thyroid tissue and blood T-cell repertoires from a handful of Graves' hyperthyroidism patients. Following sampling, methimazole starting at 30 mg daily was given to hyperthyroidism patients, and high-dose intravenous methylprednisolone was given to ophthalmopathy patients. TCR Vbeta CDR3 sequencing of fewer than 150 peripheral blood samples (over 40 ophthalmopathy, roughly 72 hyperthyroidism and some 17 progressor patients) is reported in the paper. What the research found in general, with its limitations: A 13 V-J signature model separated ophthalmopathy from stable hyperthyroidism, with around 90% sensitivity and about 81% specificity in cross-validation and 80%/75% in testing. In validation, the model predicted progression to ophthalmopathy a median of roughly 6.1 months before onset, with roughly 68% sensitivity and about 75% specificity. Most expanded thyroid clonotypes (frequency above 0.001) were also found in blood, which suggests that blood repertoires may mirror thyroid immune responses. Sample size was not statistically predetermined, and investigators were not blinded to group allocation.

V sheds 1 base and J sheds 7 bases, leaving 14 bases between their ends. The germline V gene (reference sequence) specifies GTSNPN as CDR1 and SVGIG as CDR2. Including the terminal cysteine and phenylalanine, the CDR3 comprises 13 residues. Left in the record is the CDR3 DNA by itself, 39 bases read in frame from the first base. Stable Graves' hyperthyroidism was defined as the absence of progression to ophthalmopathy over 18 months of follow-up. Hyperthyroidism patients were newly diagnosed, had a disease duration of under 2 months, and were aged 18 to 65 years. The study excluded patients with uncontrolled infections, other autoimmune diseases, pregnancy or lactation. Diagnoses were established on the basis of clinical symptoms, serum thyroxine and TRAb, thyroid ultrasound, and orbital computed tomography. PBMCs were isolated from approximately 10 ml of fresh peripheral blood by Ficoll-Paque density gradient centrifugation. Trizol reagent was used to extract total RNA, and RNA quality was then checked on an Agilent 2100 Bioanalyzer.

Comments on this clonotype: The specificity of this receptor is unknown. No clone much larger than this one lies a single base away; base qualities are absent.

The TCR beta CDR3 regions were amplified from the RNA transcripts. For the first round of RT-PCR on the TCR CDR3, the HTBI primer set was used together with the Qiagen OneStep RT-PCR kit. The libraries were constructed in a second round of multiplex PCR and then size-selected and purified. Libraries were sequenced paired-end with 100 bp reads on an Illumina HiSeq2000. The study's processing was this. SOAPnuke was used to process the raw data, throwing out any read that contained adapters or uncalled bases, had a mean Phred below 15, or lacked an exact constant-primer or identifier match. COPE v1.2.5 was used to merge the high-quality paired reads, and each unique nucleotide sequence was defined as a clonotype. MiTCR v1.1 was used to align the clonotypes against IMGT TRBV, TRBD and TRBJ reference segments. Only V-J combinations with frequency above 0.0001, covering 99% to 99.2% of repertoires, were analysed. A TCS score was defined as the ratio of F50 (clonal expansion) to E x V (chaos), with BLOSUM62-based TCRdist applied between CDR3 peptides within each V-J. Welch's t-statistics and random forest reduced 450 to 600 V-J features to some 14, which were used in a naive Bayes classifier (R e1071). TCRdb handled the public reads itself, with Q25 trimming in fastp and clone calling in MiXCR, and kept productive beta chains. Each CDR3 protein appears once, grouped with its most common genes and DNA. TCRdb, not the original authors, processed these V and J calls. Within this sample are a few hundred thousand distinct CDR3 sequences, with roughly 14% of them counted one time only. The ten largest clones represent around 7.3% of the sample.

This receptor was obtained from a woman in her 30s with Graves' hyperthyroidism. The rearranged segments are TRBV30 and TRBJ2-7, with a weak D call of TRBD2 (6 bases match). The sequenced material came from blood. The CDR3 protein: CAWSAGGPREQYF. The sequenced DNA is TGTGCCTGGAGTGCTGGAGGGCCTAGAGAGCAGTACTTC.